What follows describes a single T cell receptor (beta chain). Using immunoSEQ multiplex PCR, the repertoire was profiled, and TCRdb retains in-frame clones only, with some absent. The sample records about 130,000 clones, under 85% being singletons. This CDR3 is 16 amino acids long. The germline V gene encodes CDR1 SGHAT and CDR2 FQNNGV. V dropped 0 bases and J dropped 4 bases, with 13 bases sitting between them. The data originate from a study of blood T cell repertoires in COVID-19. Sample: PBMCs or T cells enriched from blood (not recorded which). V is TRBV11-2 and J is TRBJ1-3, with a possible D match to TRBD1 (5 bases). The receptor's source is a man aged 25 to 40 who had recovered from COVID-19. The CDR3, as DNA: TGTGCCAGCAGCTTAGATCCGTCAGGGATAGGAAACACCATATATTTT. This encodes CASSLDPSGIGNTIYF.